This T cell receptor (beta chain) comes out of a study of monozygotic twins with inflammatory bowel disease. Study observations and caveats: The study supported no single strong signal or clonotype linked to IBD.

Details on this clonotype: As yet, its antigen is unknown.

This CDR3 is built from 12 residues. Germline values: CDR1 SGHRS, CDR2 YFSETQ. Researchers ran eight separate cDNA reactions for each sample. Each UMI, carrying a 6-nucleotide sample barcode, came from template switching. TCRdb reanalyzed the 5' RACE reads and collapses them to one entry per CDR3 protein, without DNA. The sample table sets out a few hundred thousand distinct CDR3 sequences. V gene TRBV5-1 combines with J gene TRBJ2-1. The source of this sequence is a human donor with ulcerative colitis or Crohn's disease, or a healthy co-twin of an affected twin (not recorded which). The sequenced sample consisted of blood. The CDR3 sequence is CASVGRVDEQFF. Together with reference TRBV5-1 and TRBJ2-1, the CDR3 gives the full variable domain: KAGVTQTPRYLIKTRGQQVTLSCSPISGHRSVSWYQQTPGQGLQFLFEYFSETQRNKGNFPGRFSGRQFSNSRSEMNVSTLELGDSALYLCASVGRVDEQFFGPGTRLTVL.